This T cell receptor beta chain was found in a study of regulatory T cells in long-lasting Graves disease. Study summary: Over 5 years of antithyroid drugs plus positive TSH receptor antibodies defined persistent Graves' disease. General study results and limits: With some 2,800 shared public clonotypes, persistent patients exceeded new patients, who shared about 1,000.

CDR3-region Arm-PCR and iRepertoire HTBI primers produced the TCR beta libraries. Each CDR3 protein is one row after TCRdb ran MiXCR on the multiplex PCR reads. The sample contains roughly 400,000 distinct CDR3 sequences, roughly a fifth of which appear only once. As to time point: persistent/refractory GD, antithyroid drugs over 5 years with positive TRAb. The TCR library used RNA extracted from PBMCs. Doctors identified Graves' disease using the American Thyroid Association guidelines. Trimming took 7 bases from V and 2 from J, leaving 15 bases between them. Germline V CDR1 and CDR2: MDHEN, SYDVKM. This CDR3 is built from 14 residues. This clonotype has at least ten counts. Antigen unknown.

Sequences were derived from peripheral blood mononuclear cells (PBMCs), sampled when the disease was refractory, from a patient treated with antithyroid drugs. This TCR was sampled from a female donor with Graves disease. V usage is TRBV28 and J usage is TRBJ2-7; perhaps TRBD2 as D (5 bases). The CDR3 reads CASKEVANTYEQYF. As DNA, the CDR3 is TGTGCCAGCAAGGAGGTAGCGAACACCTACGAGCAGTACTTC.